These 32 T cell receptor beta chains were all obtained from the same sample, sequenced in a study of T cell responses to AZD1222 COVID-19 vaccine. TCRdb keeps only in-frame clones here, not all; method: immunoSEQ multiplex PCR. The sample records around 180,000 clones, 87% being singletons. Here the sequenced sample was peripheral blood, taken on day 0 of AZD1222 vaccination. The source of these receptors is an adult in good health.

This clone was seen once. The chain links TRBV7-9 to TRBJ1-2, with D perhaps TRBD1 (5 bases). The CDR3 is 15 residues long. Germline CDR1 SEHNR, CDR2 FQNEAQ (reference sequence). V dropped 1 base and J dropped 2 bases, with 11 bases sitting between them. This CDR3 reads CASSLDQGYNYGYTF. CDR3 nucleotides: TGTGCCAGCAGCTTAGATCAGGGTTACAACTATGGCTACACCTTC.

The rearrangement joins TRBV24-1 to TRBJ2-1, with D possibly TRBD1 on 6 matching bases. Trimming took off 3 bases at V and 5 bases at J, with 10 bases between the two ends. The CDR3 has 14 residues. Germline CDR1 KGHDR, CDR2 SFDVKD. CDR3 in amino acids: CATSDTTGNNEQFF. The CDR3 DNA reads as TGTGCCACCAGTGATACGACAGGTAACAATGAGCAGTTCTTC.

V usage is TRBV5-4 and J usage is TRBJ2-1, with D tentatively TRBD1 or TRBD2 (5 bases each). Germline CDR1 and CDR2: SGHNT and YYREEE (reference sequence). The CDR3 has 15 residues. V was pared by 4 bases and J by 4 bases, with 15 bases between. CDR3 DNA: TGTGCCAGCAGCGGGGGATCGAGAGCTTACAATGAGCAGTTCTTC. As protein: CASSGGSRAYNEQFF.

This clone was detected once. The rearrangement uses TRBV6-1 and TRBJ1-4; 8 nucleotides line up with TRBD1. V shed 4 bases and J 4 bases; nucleotides not matched to a gene: 8. Germline CDR1 and CDR2: MNHNS and SASEGT. CDR3 length: 16 residues. This chain's CDR3 is CASSGQGAGINEKLFF. In nucleotides, the CDR3 is TGTGCCAGCAGTGGTCAGGGGGCGGGAATTAATGAAAAACTGTTTTTT.

The chain is built from TRBV18 and TRBJ2-4; a possible D gene is TRBD1 (5 bases). The length of the CDR3 is 17 residues. V dropped 3 bases and J dropped 0 bases, with 15 bases sitting between them. In germline, CDR1 is KGHSH, CDR2 LQKENI. CDR3 in DNA: TGTGCCAGCTCACCTCAAGTCGTTAGGGGAGCCAAAAACATTCAGTACTTC. This sequence encodes CASSPQVVRGAKNIQYF.

The J gene is TRBJ1-6, the V gene TRBV19; D gene unclear. Germline V CDR1 and CDR2: LNHDA, SQIVND (reference sequence). The CDR3 is 15 residues long. The germline V and J ends were trimmed by 7 bases and 6 bases, with 16 bases remaining between them. The CDR3 spells CASTPDGAGNSPLHF. The CDR3 DNA is TGTGCCAGTACTCCCGACGGAGCCGGTAATTCACCCCTCCACTTT. The variable domain in full, completed from reference TRBV19 and TRBJ1-6, reads DGGITQSPKYLFRKEGQNVTLSCEQNLNHDAMYWYRQDPGQGLRLIYYSQIVNDFQKGDIAEGYSVSREKKESFPLTVTSAQKNPTAFYLCASTPDGAGNSPLHFGNGTRLTVT.

The V gene is TRBV2, the J gene TRBJ2-1; 8 bases fit TRBD2. V shed 8 bases and J 6 bases; nucleotides not matched to a gene: 3. In germline, CDR1 is SNHLY, CDR2 FYNNEI. CDR3 length equals 12 residues. In DNA, the CDR3 is TGTGCCAGCCAGGGACTAGGCAATGAGCAGTTCTTC. This translates into CASQGLGNEQFF. Looking up the rest from reference TRBV2 and TRBJ2-1 gives the full variable domain: EPEVTQTPSHQVTQMGQEVILRCVPISNHLYFYWYRQILGQKVEFLVSFYNNEISEKSEIFDDQFSVERPDGSNFTLKIRSTKLEDSAMYFCASQGLGNEQFFGPGTRLTVL.

The V gene is TRBV18, the J gene TRBJ2-3; a weak D match, TRBD2 (5 bases). Trimming shortened V by 0 bases and J by 0 bases, and 16 bases separated the two germline ends. This CDR3 is 18 amino acids long. Germline V gene sequence: CDR1 KGHSH, CDR2 LQKENI. CDR3 loop: CASSPPGSRASSTDTQYF. The CDR3 region has the DNA TGTGCCAGCTCACCACCCGGATCGCGGGCCTCTAGCACAGATACGCAGTATTTT.

The V and J genes are TRBV2 and TRBJ1-5, with 8 bases lining up with TRBD1. This CDR3 is built from 14 residues. V lost 6 bases and J lost 4; bases outside the gene matches: 5. Per the germline V gene, CDR1 is SNHLY and CDR2 is FYNNEI. CDR3 sequence: CASRTGGWNQPQHF. Here the CDR3 DNA reads TGTGCCAGCAGAACAGGGGGTTGGAATCAGCCCCAGCATTTT.

V usage is TRBV7-3 and J usage is TRBJ1-6; a weak D match, TRBD1 (5 bases). The CDR3 is 13 amino acids. Germline V gene lookup returns CDR1 SGHTA and CDR2 FQGTGA. V dropped 5 bases and J dropped 13 bases, with 15 bases sitting between them. CDR3 nucleotide sequence: TGTGCCAGCAGCCCGAGGGACGGAAGGCCCCTCCACTTT. This sequence encodes CASSPRDGRPLHF.

V is TRBV3-1 (or the pseudogene TRBV3-2) and J is TRBJ2-7; 7 bases align to TRBD1. Per germline, CDR1 LGHDT and CDR2 YNNKEL (reference sequence). Trimming cost V 0 bases and J 4 bases; bases outside gene matches: 6. The CDR3 is 15 amino acids. CDR3 DNA sequence: TGTGCCAGCAGCCAAGAGGGACAGAGAAAATACGAGCAGTACTTC. It codes for CASSQEGQRKYEQYF.

V gene TRBV11-3 combines with J gene TRBJ2-2, with 8 bases aligning to TRBD1. This CDR3 comprises 16 residues. V lost 1 base, J lost 4 bases, and 5 bases stayed unmatched. Germline loops: CDR1 SGHNT, CDR2 YENEEA. The CDR3: CASSLGQGARTGELFF. The DNA of the CDR3 is TGTGCCAGCAGCTTAGGCCAGGGGGCGCGCACCGGGGAGCTGTTTTTT.

V gene TRBV19 combines with J gene TRBJ1-6; D gene uncertain. The germline CDR1 and CDR2 sequences are LNHDA and SQIVND (reference sequence). V was shortened by 5 bases and J by 10 bases, with 12 bases between the two germline ends. The CDR3 runs 13 residues. The chain's CDR3 is CASSAGSRSPLHF. In DNA form, the CDR3 reads TGTGCCAGTAGTGCAGGTAGTCGGTCACCCCTCCACTTT. Looking up the rest from reference TRBV19 and TRBJ1-6 gives the full variable domain: DGGITQSPKYLFRKEGQNVTLSCEQNLNHDAMYWYRQDPGQGLRLIYYSQIVNDFQKGDIAEGYSVSREKKESFPLTVTSAQKNPTAFYLCASSAGSRSPLHFGNGTRLTVT.

V is TRBV9 and J is TRBJ1-6, with D maybe TRBD1 (6 bases). This CDR3 has 14 amino acids. CDR1 is SGDLS, CDR2 YYNGEE, per germline. Trimming took off 1 base at V and 10 bases at J, with 12 bases between the two ends. The CDR3 region has the DNA TGTGCCAGCAGCGTATCAGGGGAAAGGTCACCCCTCCACTTT. Amino acid sequence: CASSVSGERSPLHF.

This chain joins TRBV4-1 and TRBJ1-2, with 8 bases matching TRBD1. V was pared by 5 bases and J by 4 bases, with 9 bases of the junction left unmatched. From germline, CDR1 is MGHRA and CDR2 YSYEKL. This CDR3 is 15 amino acids long. CDR3 protein: CASSDRDRSFYGYTF. As DNA, the CDR3 is TGCGCCAGCAGCGACCGGGACAGGAGCTTCTATGGCTACACCTTC.

The rearrangement uses TRBV18 and TRBJ2-1, with TRBD2 matching over 16 bases. J lost 9 bases, V lost 2 bases, and 13 bases had no gene match. CDR3 size: 19 residues. CDR1 KGHSH and CDR2 LQKENI come from the germline V gene. CDR3 loop: CASSPSRGLAGGPRGEQFF. The CDR3 DNA follows: TGTGCCAGCTCACCATCCCGGGGACTAGCGGGAGGGCCGCGGGGTGAGCAGTTCTTC. The variable domain in full, with the rest retrieved from reference TRBV18 and TRBJ2-1, is NAGVMQNPRHLVRRRGQEARLRCSPMKGHSHVYWYRQLPEEGLKFMVYLQKENIIDESGMPKERFSAEFPKEGPSILRIQQVVRGDSAAYFCASSPSRGLAGGPRGEQFFGPGTRLTVL.

The chain employs TRBV6-6 and TRBJ1-5; TRBD1 aligns across 7 bases. After removal of 5 bases from V and 2 bases from J, the junction contained 6 bases not matched to a gene. Per the germline V gene, CDR1 is MNHNY and CDR2 is SVGAGI (reference sequence). The CDR3 is 15 amino acids. CDR3 in amino acids: CASSPSDRGNQPQHF. CDR3 DNA: TGTGCCAGCAGTCCCTCTGACAGGGGCAATCAGCCCCAGCATTTT.

CDR3 residues: CASSHPPAGVSNQPQHF. The CDR3 DNA reads as TGCGCCAGCAGCCACCCCCCGGCGGGGGTAAGCAATCAGCCCCAGCATTTT. The chain uses TRBV4-1 and TRBJ1-5, with D tentatively TRBD1 (5 bases). The germline CDR1 and CDR2 sequences are MGHRA and YSYEKL. The V end lost 3 bases, the J end lost 1 base, and 16 bases lay between the germline ends. The CDR3 is made up of 17 amino acids.

The J gene is TRBJ2-7, the V gene TRBV28, with 9 bases aligning to TRBD1. V was clipped by 6 bases and J by 2 bases; unmatched bases: 11. From germline, CDR1 is MDHEN and CDR2 SYDVKM. The CDR3 is made up of 16 amino acids. The CDR3 DNA reads TGTGCCAGCAGACCCTCCGGGACAGGGTTGGCCTACGAGCAGTACTTC. Its protein is CASRPSGTGLAYEQYF.

The chain has TRBV27 and TRBJ2-2, with 13 nucleotides matching TRBD2. The germline V gene encodes CDR1 MNHEY and CDR2 SMNVEV (reference sequence). CDR3 length: 15 amino acids. With 4 bases clipped from V and 6 bases from J, the junction kept 2 bases outside the gene matches. As DNA, the CDR3 is TGTGCCAGCAGTTCCACTAGCGGGAGGGCCGGGGAGCTGTTTTTT. It yields the protein CASSSTSGRAGELFF.

This chain links TRBV9 with TRBJ1-2; TRBD1 might be the D (6 bases). The CDR3 is made up of 16 amino acids. The germline gives CDR1 SGDLS, CDR2 YYNGEE. V was cut by 0 bases and J by 0 bases, with 12 bases left in between. CDR3 DNA: TGTGCCAGCAGCGTAGACCTGGCAGGGGCTAACTATGGCTACACCTTC. It is translated as CASSVDLAGANYGYTF.

The V gene is TRBV2, the J gene TRBJ2-5; tentative D call: TRBD1 (6 bases). CDR3 length equals 14 residues. V lost 4 bases and J lost 1, with 10 bases in between. Germline CDR1 SNHLY, CDR2 FYNNEI. CDR3 region: CASSGQDGQETQYF. In DNA form, the CDR3 reads TGTGCCAGCAGTGGACAGGATGGCCAAGAGACCCAGTACTTC.

The rearrangement uses TRBV19 and TRBJ1-4; D is perhaps TRBD1 (5 bases). Germline values: CDR1 LNHDA, CDR2 SQIVND (reference sequence). Trimming stripped 4 bases from V and 0 bases from J, with 15 bases between. The length of the CDR3 is 17 residues. Written as DNA, the CDR3 is TGTGCCAGTAGTAACTTGCGCAGGGCCGCAACTAATGAAAAACTGTTTTTT. Translating gives CASSNLRRAATNEKLFF.

The rearrangement joins TRBV6-6 to TRBJ2-7, with D perhaps given as TRBD1 or TRBD2 (5 bases each). CDR1 is MNHNY, CDR2 SVGAGI, per germline (reference sequence). The CDR3 extends over 12 amino acids. V lost 5 bases, J lost 5 bases, and 10 bases lay in between. Here the CDR3 DNA reads TGTGCCAGCAGTAGAGGGACCAACGAGCAGTACTTC. This sequence encodes CASSRGTNEQYF.

The chain has TRBV12-3 or TRBV12-4 and TRBJ1-2, with a weak D call TRBD1 (5 bases). V lost 6 bases and J 6 bases, leaving 11 bases between the germline ends. The CDR3 runs 12 residues. CDR3 sequence reads: CASSRQRDGYTF. CDR3 DNA: TGTGCCAGCAGCCGACAGAGAGATGGCTACACCTTC.

The CDR3 DNA reads as TGTGCCAGCAGCCAAGATCTGAGCAAGACCTACAATGAGCAGTTCTTC. Its protein product is CASSQDLSKTYNEQFF. The chain links TRBV3-1 (or the pseudogene TRBV3-2) to TRBJ2-1; the D is unclear. This CDR3 is built from 16 residues. CDR1 and CDR2 from the germline V gene are LGHDT and YNNKEL (reference sequence). The ends were cut back, 0 bases at V and 2 bases at J, with 11 bases in the middle.

This sequence joins TRBV6-6 and TRBJ2-7, with 9 bases matching TRBD1. The CDR3 has 14 residues. The V segment lost 6 bases and the J segment 2 bases; nucleotides outside the gene matches: 5. CDR1 is MNHNY, CDR2 SVGAGI, per germline (reference sequence). The CDR3 is CASRPGTGPYEQYF. The CDR3 region has the DNA TGTGCCAGCAGACCCGGGACAGGGCCCTACGAGCAGTACTTC.

This sequence joins TRBV12-3 or TRBV12-4 and TRBJ1-2, with D tentatively TRBD1 (5 bases). The CDR3 is 13 amino acids. Trimming left V 3 bases short and J 0 bases short, with 5 bases between. The CDR3 region is CASSLGPNYGYTF. For the CDR3, the DNA is TGTGCCAGCAGTTTGGGGCCTAACTATGGCTACACCTTC.

The chain couples TRBV30 to TRBJ2-3; D not certain. Looked up from germline, CDR1 is GTSNPN and CDR2 is SVGIG (reference sequence). This CDR3 contains 13 residues. V was pared by 5 bases and J by 3 bases, with 12 bases between. The CDR3 loop reads CAWSLAVTDTQYF. The CDR3 nucleotides read TGTGCCTGGTCCCTTGCGGTAACAGATACGCAGTATTTT.

This rearrangement joins TRBV18 to TRBJ2-5, with D maybe TRBD2 (6 bases). The V end was cut by 2 bases, the J end by 1 base, with 17 bases between. The germline V gene has CDR1 KGHSH and CDR2 LQKENI. The CDR3 contains 17 residues. The CDR3 loop is CASSPSGSGGPQETQYF. DNA for the CDR3: TGTGCCAGCTCACCATCAGGTAGCGGAGGGCCCCAAGAGACCCAGTACTTC. Combining the CDR3 with reference TRBV18 and TRBJ2-5 gives the whole variable domain NAGVMQNPRHLVRRRGQEARLRCSPMKGHSHVYWYRQLPEEGLKFMVYLQKENIIDESGMPKERFSAEFPKEGPSILRIQQVVRGDSAAYFCASSPSGSGGPQETQYFGPGTRLLVL.

The chain is built from TRBV5-1 and TRBJ2-7, with D possibly TRBD1 on 6 matching bases. Per the germline V gene, CDR1 is SGHRS and CDR2 is YFSETQ. The CDR3 has 13 amino acids. V lost 6 bases to trimming and J lost 0 bases, with 10 bases between them. CDR3 loop: CASMRGSSYEQYF. The CDR3 DNA sequence: TGCGCCAGCATGAGGGGGTCCTCCTACGAGCAGTACTTC.

The rearrangement uses TRBV5-4 and TRBJ2-7; D gene unclear. Per germline, CDR1 SGHNT and CDR2 YYREEE (reference sequence). This CDR3 spans 12 amino acids. Trimming took off 1 base at V and 4 bases at J, with 6 bases between the two ends. CDR3 loop: CASSLQTYEQYF. CDR3 DNA sequence: TGTGCCAGCAGCTTGCAGACGTACGAGCAGTACTTC.